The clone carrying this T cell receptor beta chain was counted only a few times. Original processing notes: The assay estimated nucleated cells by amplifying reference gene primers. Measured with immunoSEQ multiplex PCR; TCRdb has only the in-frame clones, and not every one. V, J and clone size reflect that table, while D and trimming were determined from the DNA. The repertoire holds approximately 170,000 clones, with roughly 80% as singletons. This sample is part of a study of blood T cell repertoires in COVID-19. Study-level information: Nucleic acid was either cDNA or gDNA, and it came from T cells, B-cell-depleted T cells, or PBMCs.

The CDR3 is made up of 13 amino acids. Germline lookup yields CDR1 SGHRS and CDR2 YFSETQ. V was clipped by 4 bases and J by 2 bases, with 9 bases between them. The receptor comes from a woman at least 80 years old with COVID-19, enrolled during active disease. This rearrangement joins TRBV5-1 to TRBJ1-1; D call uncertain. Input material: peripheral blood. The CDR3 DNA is TGCGCCAGCAGCCAGATGGTAAACACTGAAGCTTTCTTT. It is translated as CASSQMVNTEAFF.